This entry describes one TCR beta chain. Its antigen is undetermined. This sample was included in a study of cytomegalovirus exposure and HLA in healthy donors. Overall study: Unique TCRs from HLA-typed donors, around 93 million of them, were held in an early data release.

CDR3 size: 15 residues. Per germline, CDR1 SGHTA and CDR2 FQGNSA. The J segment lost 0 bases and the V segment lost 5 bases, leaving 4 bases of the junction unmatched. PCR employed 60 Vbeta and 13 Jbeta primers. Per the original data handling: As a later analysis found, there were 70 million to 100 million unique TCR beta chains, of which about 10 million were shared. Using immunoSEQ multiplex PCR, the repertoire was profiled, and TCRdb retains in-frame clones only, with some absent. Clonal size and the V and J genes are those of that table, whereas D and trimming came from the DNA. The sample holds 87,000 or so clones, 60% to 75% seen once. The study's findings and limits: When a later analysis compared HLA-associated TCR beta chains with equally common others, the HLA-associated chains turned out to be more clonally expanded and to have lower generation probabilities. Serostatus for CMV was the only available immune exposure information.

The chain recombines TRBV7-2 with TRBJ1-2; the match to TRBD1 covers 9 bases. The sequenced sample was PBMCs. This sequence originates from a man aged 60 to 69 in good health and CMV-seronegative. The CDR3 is CASSPRTGANYGYTF. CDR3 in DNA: TGTGCCAGCAGCCCCAGGACAGGGGCTAACTATGGCTACACCTTC.